This TCR beta chain was documented in a study of cytomegalovirus exposure and HLA in healthy donors. Sequencing was performed with immunoSEQ multiplex PCR; in TCRdb, only in-frame clones are kept and a portion is missing. The table records 200,000 to 250,000 clones, around 78% of them present only once. The sample consisted of PBMCs. The TCR sequence derives from a woman younger than 30 in good health and CMV-seronegative.

CDR3 DNA sequence: TGTGCCAGCAGCTCCCGAGGAGCTATGAACACTGAAGCTTTCTTT. Translated: CASSSRGAMNTEAFF. This chain connects TRBV5-8 to TRBJ1-1; no clear D gene. The CDR3 covers 15 residues. V lost 3 bases and J lost 0, with 12 bases in between. Germline assignment: CDR1 SGHTS and CDR2 YDEGEE. Full variable domain (rest looked up from reference TRBV5-8 and TRBJ1-1): EAGVTQSPTHLIKTRGQQATLRCSPISGHTSVYWYQQALGLGLQFLLWYDEGEERNRGNFPPRFSGRQFPNYSSELNVNALELEDSALYLCASSSRGAMNTEAFFGQGTRLTVV.